One and the same sample provided the 19 T cell receptor beta chains below, sequenced in a study of blood T cell repertoires in COVID-19. Clones were sequenced by immunoSEQ multiplex PCR, and TCRdb holds only the in-frame ones, with some missing. The sample has fewer than 250,000 clones; under 90% are singletons. Sequencing was done on a sample of PBMCs or T cells enriched from blood (not recorded which). The receptors were sampled from a man aged 60-69 years who had recovered from COVID-19.

V and J are TRBV5-6 and TRBJ2-7; 7 bases are a match to TRBD1. Germline V CDR1 and CDR2: SGHDT, YYEEEE. V shed 4 bases, J shed 1 base, and the junction held 8 bases outside the gene matches. The length of the CDR3 is 15 residues. The CDR3 DNA reads as TGTGCCAGCAGCATAGACAGGGTACGATCCTACGAGCAGTACTTC. Translating it yields CASSIDRVRSYEQYF. Full variable domain (rest looked up from reference TRBV5-6 and TRBJ2-7): DAGVTQSPTHLIKTRGQQVTLRCSPKSGHDTVSWYQQALGQGPQFIFQYYEEEERQRGNFPDRFSGHQFPNYSSELNVNALLLGDSALYLCASSIDRVRSYEQYFGPGTRLTVT.

The chain is built from TRBV12-1 and TRBJ1-5; no DNA check was done on the table's D call, TRBD1. TRBV12-1 has pseudogene status. The CDR3 spans 16 residues. The CDR3 DNA reads as TGTGCCAGCAGCCCAGAAGGGGTGTCTAGCAATCAGCCCCAGCATTTT. It translates to CASSPEGVSSNQPQHF.

The rearrangement links TRBV7-9 to TRBJ1-1; tentative D call: TRBD1 (5 bases). The CDR3 has 14 residues. Looked up from germline, CDR1 is SEHNR and CDR2 is FQNEAQ (reference sequence). V was cut by 8 bases and J by 2 bases, with 15 bases left in between. CDR3 residues: CASGVRQINTEAFF. The CDR3 DNA reads as TGTGCCAGCGGGGTTCGACAGATCAACACTGAAGCTTTCTTT.

The chain carries TRBV7-3 and TRBJ1-3, with D uncertain. CDR1 and CDR2 (germline): SGHTA, FQGTGA. The V and J ends lost 3 bases and 0 bases respectively, with 9 bases between them. This CDR3 comprises 15 residues. DNA of the CDR3: TGTGCCAGCAGCTTGGACGGGAGCTCTGGAAACACCATATATTTT. It encodes CASSLDGSSGNTIYF.

This chain links TRBV7-8 with TRBJ1-6; D remains ambiguous. V was cut by 8 bases and J by 8 bases, with 13 bases left in between. This CDR3 region has 13 residues. The germline CDR1 and CDR2 sequences are SGHVS and FQNEAQ. The CDR3 DNA follows: TGTGCCAGCCGGGTCACCCTTCATTCACCCCTCCACTTT. Amino acid sequence: CASRVTLHSPLHF. The variable domain in full, completed from reference TRBV7-8 and TRBJ1-6, reads GAGVSQSPRYKVAKRGQDVALRCDPISGHVSLFWYQQALGQGPEFLTYFQNEAQLDKSGLPSDRFFAERPEGSVSTLKIQRTQQEDSAVYLCASRVTLHSPLHFGNGTRLTVT.

V is TRBV19 and J is TRBJ1-1, with D perhaps matching TRBD1 (5 bases). Trimming took off 1 base at V and 3 bases at J, with 12 bases between the two ends. The CDR3 loop spans 15 amino acids. Germline V CDR1 and CDR2: LNHDA, SQIVND (reference sequence). The CDR3 region is CASSIGRDWDTEAFF. CDR3 nucleotide sequence: TGTGCCAGTAGTATAGGGAGGGACTGGGACACTGAAGCTTTCTTT.

CDR3 sequence: CASVKGQGEDTQYF. CDR3 DNA sequence: TGTGCCAGCGTCAAAGGACAGGGGGAAGATACGCAGTATTTT. The gene calls are TRBV7-2 and TRBJ2-3, with 10 bases matching TRBD1. Trimming cost V 8 bases and J 5 bases; bases outside gene matches: 7. The germline gives CDR1 SGHTA, CDR2 FQGNSA. The CDR3 has 14 residues.

The chain couples TRBV2 to TRBJ2-1; 8 nucleotides align to TRBD2. Germline CDR1 reads SNHLY; CDR2 reads FYNNEI. The CDR3 loop spans 15 amino acids. V dropped 1 base and J dropped 8; count of bases not matched to a gene: 7. DNA for the CDR3: TGTGCCAGCAGTGAAGTGCGGGGGGCTACATATGAGCAGTTCTTC. This codes for CASSEVRGATYEQFF.

This clone was observed a single time. The gene calls are TRBV18 and TRBJ2-7, with a possible D match to TRBD1 (6 bases). Germline CDR1 is KGHSH and CDR2 is LQKENI. This CDR3 contains 15 residues. The V and J ends lost 3 bases and 2 bases respectively, with 14 bases between them. In DNA, the CDR3 is TGTGCCAGCTCACCTATCTCGGGACAAACCTACGAGCAGTACTTC. Protein sequence: CASSPISGQTYEQYF.

The CDR3 loop reads CASSLDRGAYEQYF. CDR3 sequence (DNA): TGTGCCAGCAGCTTGGACAGGGGCGCGTACGAGCAGTACTTC. The chain has TRBV11-3 and TRBJ2-7, with 9 bases fitting TRBD1. Germline CDR1 SGHNT, CDR2 YENEEA. With V trimmed by 3 bases and J by 4 bases, 4 bases remained unmatched. The CDR3 sequence is 14 residues long.

The gene calls are TRBV4-3 and TRBJ1-3, with TRBD1 as a possible D gene (5 bases). Germline V lookup: CDR1 LGHNA, CDR2 YSLEER. The CDR3 spans 15 residues. Trimming took 0 bases from V and 4 from J, leaving 10 bases between them. CDR3 amino acids: CASSQDAGSGNTIYF. The CDR3, as DNA: TGCGCCAGCAGCCAAGATGCAGGGTCCGGAAACACCATATATTTT.

The chain carries TRBV7-6 and TRBJ2-1, with D perhaps matching TRBD2 (6 bases). Germline V gene sequence: CDR1 SGHVS, CDR2 FNYEAQ. The CDR3 runs to 16 residues. V shed 0 bases and J shed 6 bases, with 15 bases lying between them. The CDR3 here is CASSLAVGGLGNEQFF. For the CDR3, the DNA is TGTGCCAGCAGCTTAGCGGTGGGGGGTTTGGGCAATGAGCAGTTCTTC.

The chain has TRBV2 and TRBJ2-6, with D hard to call. There are 18 residues in the CDR3. V lost 4 bases, J lost 0 bases, and 16 bases lay in between. Germline loops: CDR1 SNHLY, CDR2 FYNNEI. The CDR3 sequence is CASSVVVGRSSGANVLTF. CDR3 coding DNA: TGTGCCAGCAGTGTCGTAGTGGGCAGAAGCTCTGGGGCCAACGTCCTGACTTTC. The full variable domain, completed using reference TRBV2 and TRBJ2-6, is EPEVTQTPSHQVTQMGQEVILRCVPISNHLYFYWYRQILGQKVEFLVSFYNNEISEKSEIFDDQFSVERPDGSNFTLKIRSTKLEDSAMYFCASSVVVGRSSGANVLTFGAGSRLTVL.

This rearrangement joins TRBV19 to TRBJ1-2, with D hard to call. V lost 8 bases to trimming and J lost 1 base, with 11 bases between them. CDR3 length: 13 residues. The germline gives CDR1 LNHDA, CDR2 SQIVND (reference sequence). The CDR3 region is CASLYAGNYGYTF. DNA of the CDR3: TGTGCCAGTCTCTACGCCGGTAACTATGGCTACACCTTC.

This clone was detected a few times. The chain carries TRBV7-2 and TRBJ2-7; weak D call: TRBD1 (6 bases). CDR3 length: 14 amino acids. Trimming removed 2 bases at V and 5 bases at J, with 13 bases between. Germline V gene data show CDR1 as SGHTA and CDR2 as FQGNSA. As DNA, the CDR3 is TGTGCCAGCAGCTTACAGGGGTATAGCCACGAGCAGTACTTC. Translated: CASSLQGYSHEQYF.

V is TRBV5-8 and J is TRBJ1-6; no clear D gene. From germline, CDR1 is SGHTS and CDR2 YDEGEE. The V end lost 6 bases, the J end lost 9 bases, and 16 bases lay between the germline ends. This CDR3 has 14 residues. CDR3 nucleotides: TGTGCCAGCATCGAAGTCGTGGGCAGTTCACCCCTCCACTTT. Protein product: CASIEVVGSSPLHF.

The V call is TRBV18, the J call TRBJ2-1, with TRBD1 matching over 9 bases. CDR3 size: 15 residues. Germline CDR1 is KGHSH and CDR2 is LQKENI. J was trimmed by 2 bases and V by 3 bases; bases with no gene match: 2. CDR3 nucleotide sequence: TGTGCCAGCTCACCTGGGACAGGGACCTACAATGAGCAGTTCTTC. Amino acid sequence: CASSPGTGTYNEQFF.

The rearrangement uses TRBV9 and TRBJ2-3; 12 bases fit TRBD2. J lost 1 base, V lost 0 bases, and 3 bases had no gene match. Germline CDR1 and CDR2: SGDLS and YYNGEE. The CDR3 length is 17 residues. In DNA form, the CDR3 reads TGTGCCAGCAGCGTAGGTGCTAGCGGGGGGGGCACAGATACGCAGTATTTT. It yields the protein CASSVGASGGGTDTQYF.

This clone occurred once. The CDR3 reads CASSGLGQGLIAFF. CDR3 nucleotides: TGTGCCAGCAGTGGCCTCGGACAGGGTTTAATAGCTTTCTTT. This chain uses TRBV25-1 with TRBJ1-1; 8 nucleotides agree with TRBD1. The CDR3 covers 14 residues. V lost 4 bases and J lost 10; bases outside the gene matches: 11. Germline assignment: CDR1 MGHDK and CDR2 SYGVNS.